The rows below give T cell receptor beta chains drawn from one sample of a study of cytomegalovirus exposure and HLA in healthy donors. The assay was immunoSEQ multiplex PCR, and TCRdb's table has in-frame clones only and misses some. Of about 160,000 clones listed, 70% to 80% are singletons. Source material: PBMCs. These receptors were taken from a man aged 25 to 40 in good health and CMV-seronegative. CDR3s include the opening cysteine and the closing phenylalanine or tryptophan. The D gene is left open where the match is weak. Clone size appears in some rows only: once, few, many, or a class for an expanded clone.

D gene,V gene,clone size,CDR3 protein
-,TRBV7-7,once,CASSLALGQHNEQFF
-,TRBV11-2,few,CASRPTSTDTQYF
TRBD1,TRBV7-2,-,CASSLGGWGTGWREQYF
TRBD1,TRBV5-1,-,CASSWDRDPNTEAFF
-,TRBV9,-,CASSPAPGVYNEQFF
-,TRBV28,-,CASSRRQSGGYGYTF
TRBD1,TRBV7-2,-,CASSLAGQAGGEAFF
-,TRBV5-4,-,CASSSPTAAFF
TRBD2,TRBV18,-,CASETSGGRNEQFF
TRBD2,TRBV7-9,-,CASSLVLAGWNEQFF
TRBD1,TRBV28,-,CASSRTGVDTGELFF
TRBD1,TRBV13,-,CASSFGTGPYF
-,TRBV15,once,CATSRVEGGQETQYF
-,TRBV7-8,once,CASSLARGTEAFF
TRBD2,TRBV28,-,CASSLFSGAILGQETQYF
-,TRBV30,-,CAWSVRFGETQYF
TRBD1,TRBV5-1,few,CASSGARTGAPYEQYF
TRBD2,TRBV13,-,CASSSGLAGGYEQYF
TRBD1,TRBV6-6,-,CASTDGRGLGSYEQYF
-,TRBV19,-,CASSIAGSSGANVLTF
-,TRBV15,-,CATSRGPRYEQYF
TRBD2,TRBV5-1,-,CASSLGGTSGSDEQFF
-,TRBV6-1,few,CASSVIGGDTGELFF
TRBD1,TRBV29-1,-,CSVEVDRDQKLFF
-,TRBV7-2,-,CASSLVTGQTYEQYF
-,TRBV7-9,-,CASSSVATNEKLFF
TRBD2,TRBV5-1,-,CASSTQGTSGDFFGTDTQYF
TRBD2,TRBV11-2,-,CASSLDRGAGVLGETQYF
-,TRBV15,-,CATSRRPDIRSQPQHF
-,TRBV11-1,few,CASSLVGGVEQYF
TRBD1,TRBV4-3,-,CASSQYGTEGQVLFF
-,TRBV6-1,-,CASSESQGTYEQYF
TRBD1,TRBV7-2,-,CASSFPGQVKHF
-,TRBV2,once,CASSEAALNTGELFF
TRBD1,TRBV9,-,CASSEGVGGGRNEQFF
TRBD2,TRBV11-2,-,CASSQLAGGFAVTQYF
-,TRBV30,-,CAWSLGNQPQHF
-,TRBV7-2,-,CASSASGVHEQYF
TRBD2,TRBV11-2,-,CASSTGTSGSLYETQYF